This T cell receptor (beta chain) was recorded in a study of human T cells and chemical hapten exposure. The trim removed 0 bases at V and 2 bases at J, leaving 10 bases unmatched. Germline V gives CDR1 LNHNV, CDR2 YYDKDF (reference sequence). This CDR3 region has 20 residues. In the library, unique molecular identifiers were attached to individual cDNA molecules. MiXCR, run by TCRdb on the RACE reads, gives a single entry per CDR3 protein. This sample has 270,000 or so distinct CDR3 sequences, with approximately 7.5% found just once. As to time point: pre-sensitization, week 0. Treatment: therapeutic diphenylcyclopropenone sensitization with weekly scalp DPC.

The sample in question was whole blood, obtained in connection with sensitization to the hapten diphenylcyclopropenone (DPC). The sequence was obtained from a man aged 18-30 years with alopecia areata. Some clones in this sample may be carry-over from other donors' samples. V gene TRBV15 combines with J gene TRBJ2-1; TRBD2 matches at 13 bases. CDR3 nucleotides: TGTGCCACCAGCAGAGATTTAATAGGACTAGCGGGGGCGACCTACAATGAGCAGTTCTTC. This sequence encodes CATSRDLIGLAGATYNEQFF. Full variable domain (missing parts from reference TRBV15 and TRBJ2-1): DAMVIQNPRYQVTQFGKPVTLSCSQTLNHNVMYWYQQKSSQAPKLLFHYYDKDFNNEADTPDNFQSRRPNTSFCFLDIRSPGLGDTAMYLCATSRDLIGLAGATYNEQFFGPGTRLTVL.